A selection of T cell receptor beta chains follows, all from one sample in a study of T cells in localized non-small cell lung cancer. Assay used: immunoSEQ multiplex PCR; TCRdb lists only in-frame clones, some missing. The profile covers around 45,000 clones, with approximately 90% appearing a single time and 2.5% taken by the ten largest. The sample was PBMCs, taken before any cancer treatment. The receptors derive from a man between 40 and 75 years old with stage II lung adenocarcinoma. The CDR3 runs from the conserved cysteine through the conserved F or W. D genes are given only for firm matches. Expanded clones get a size class; other rows say once, few or many, or leave the size out.

CASSVRASSYNEQFF | TGTGCCAGCAGCGTCCGGGCGAGCTCCTACAATGAGCAGTTCTTC | TRBJ2-1 | - | TRBV11-1 | -
CASSLGTGGNTEAFF | TGTGCCAGCAGCTTAGGAACGGGAGGAAACACTGAAGCTTTCTTT | TRBJ1-1 | - | TRBV7-9 | -
CASSQEGPAGAVNEQFF | TGTGCCAGCAGCCAAGAGGGTCCAGCGGGGGCCGTCAATGAGCAGTTCTTC | TRBJ2-1 | medium-sized | TRBV4-2 | TRBD2
CASSYRGAGPDTQYF | TGTGCCAGCAGTTATAGGGGGGCCGGGCCAGATACGCAGTATTTT | TRBJ2-3 | once | TRBV7-2 | -
CASSYLGNEDYGYTF | TGTGCCAGCAGTTACCTCGGCAATGAAGACTATGGCTACACCTTC | TRBJ1-2 | - | TRBV6-5 | -
CASSFSGGLYEQYF | TGTGCCTCGAGTTTTAGCGGGGGATTATACGAGCAGTACTTC | TRBJ2-7 | - | TRBV10-3 | TRBD2
CASGWGQENSPLHF | TGTGCCAGCGGTTGGGGACAGGAGAATTCACCCCTCCACTTT | TRBJ1-6 | - | TRBV6-6 | TRBD1
CASTLTRSSTDTQYF | TGTGCCAGCACCCTTACGCGTTCTAGCACAGATACGCAGTATTTT | TRBJ2-3 | - | TRBV27 | -
CASRGDWRGGYTF | TGCGCCAGCAGGGGGGATTGGCGGGGCGGCTACACCTTC | TRBJ1-2 | - | TRBV10-2 | -
CASSRMENNSPLHF | TGTGCCAGCAGCCGGATGGAGAATAATTCACCCCTCCACTTT | TRBJ1-6 | few | TRBV7-8 | -
CASSQVDRTDTQYF | TGTGCCAGCAGCCAAGTCGACCGCACAGATACGCAGTATTTT | TRBJ2-3 | once | TRBV14 | -
CASSLVPGQLNTGELFF | TGTGCCAGCAGCTTGGTGCCGGGACAGTTAAACACCGGGGAGCTGTTTTTT | TRBJ2-2 | - | TRBV5-4 | TRBD1
CASSHLGGSIYEQYF | TGTGCCAGCAGCCATTTGGGGGGGAGCATCTACGAGCAGTACTTC | TRBJ2-7 | - | TRBV14 | TRBD2
CASSLPPRTDTQYF | TGTGCCAGTTCCCTTCCCCCCAGGACAGATACGCAGTATTTT | TRBJ2-3 | - | TRBV18 | -
CASSLGGQGMDTGELFF | TGTGCCAGCAGCTTAGGGGGACAGGGGATGGACACCGGGGAGCTGTTTTTT | TRBJ2-2 | - | TRBV11-3 | TRBD1
CASSPTGSGDEAFF | TGTGCCAGCAGCCCAACAGGGTCGGGGGATGAAGCTTTCTTT | TRBJ1-1 | - | TRBV5-4 | -
CASSVQGARGYTF | TGTGCCAGCAGTGTCCAGGGGGCCAGAGGCTACACCTTC | TRBJ1-2 | - | TRBV2 | TRBD1
CASSVAGSTDTQYF | TGTGCCAGCAGCGTAGCCGGTAGCACAGATACGCAGTATTTT | TRBJ2-3 | - | TRBV9 | -
CSVQGLAGFGATQYF | TGCAGCGTCCAGGGACTAGCGGGGTTTGGAGCAACGCAGTATTTT | TRBJ2-3 | - | TRBV29-1 | TRBD2
CASSLGTGTNQPQHF | TGTGCCAGCAGTTTAGGGACAGGGACTAATCAGCCCCAGCATTTT | TRBJ1-5 | - | TRBV28 | TRBD1
CAISGTGKAYNEQFF | TGTGCCATCAGTGGAACAGGGAAAGCCTACAATGAGCAGTTCTTC | TRBJ2-1 | - | TRBV10-3 | -
CASKVEGKLFF | TGTGCCAGCAAGGTCGAAGGAAAACTGTTTTTT | TRBJ1-4 | medium-sized | TRBV2 | -
CASSPSVGPRRDYGYTF | TGTGCCAGCAGCCCCTCCGTCGGACCCAGAAGGGACTATGGCTACACCTTC | TRBJ1-2 | once | TRBV7-8 | -
CASSYGGFDYGYTF | TGTGCCAGCAGTTACGGGGGTTTCGACTATGGCTACACCTTC | TRBJ1-2 | few | TRBV6-5 | -
CASSLDRQGVGELFF | TGTGCCAGCAGCTTAGATCGACAGGGAGTCGGGGAGCTGTTTTTT | TRBJ2-2 | - | TRBV11-2 | TRBD1
CASREARGQPQHF | TGTGCCAGCAGGGAAGCTCGGGGTCAGCCCCAGCATTTT | TRBJ1-5 | - | TRBV2 | -
CASVGGPMNTEAFF | TGTGCCAGCGTCGGGGGCCCCATGAACACTGAAGCTTTCTTT | TRBJ1-1 | - | TRBV7-2 | -
CASSLGVEGTEAFF | TGTGCCAGCAGCTTGGGGGTGGAAGGCACTGAAGCTTTCTTT | TRBJ1-1 | - | TRBV5-7 | -
CASRRPGVPNTGELFF | TGTGCCAGCAGAAGGCCAGGGGTTCCGAACACCGGGGAGCTGTTTTTT | TRBJ2-2 | - | TRBV27 | -
CASSPNRVGQGSTEAFF | TGTGCCAGCAGCCCTAATAGGGTCGGACAGGGGAGCACTGAAGCTTTCTTT | TRBJ1-1 | - | TRBV7-3 | TRBD1
CASSLTGGEETQYF | TGCGCCAGCAGCTTGACAGGGGGAGAAGAGACCCAGTACTTC | TRBJ2-5 | - | TRBV5-1 | TRBD1
CASSPGGAGKTEAFF | TGTGCCAGCAGCCCTGGGGGGGCCGGTAAGACTGAAGCTTTCTTT | TRBJ1-1 | - | TRBV7-8 | -
CASSLAATSGGDSYNEQFF | TGCGCCAGCAGCTTGGCCGCGACTAGCGGGGGCGACTCCTACAATGAGCAGTTCTTC | TRBJ2-1 | - | TRBV5-1 | TRBD2
CASSLVGTATGGGYTF | TGTGCCAGCAGCTTAGTGGGGACGGCTACTGGAGGAGGCTACACCTTC | TRBJ1-2 | - | TRBV13 | -
CASSYWDRAEAFF | TGTGCCAGCAGTTACTGGGACAGGGCAGAAGCTTTCTTT | TRBJ1-1 | - | TRBV6-5 | TRBD1
CASSLERGTGELFF | TGTGCCAGCAGCCTCGAGCGGGGCACCGGGGAGCTGTTTTTT | TRBJ2-2 | - | TRBV11-1 | TRBD2
CASSGGKDPPDTQYF | TGTGCCAGCAGTGGGGGGAAGGATCCCCCAGATACGCAGTATTTT | TRBJ2-3 | - | TRBV6-5 | -
CAIRKQGLGSPLHF | TGTGCCATCAGAAAACAGGGCCTCGGTTCACCCCTCCACTTT | TRBJ1-6 | - | TRBV10-3 | -
CASGEGYTF | TGTGCCAGCGGGGAAGGCTACACCTTC | TRBJ1-2 | - | TRBV6-1 | -
CASRSGQGLTGELFF | TGTGCCAGCAGGTCGGGACAGGGGTTGACCGGGGAGCTGTTTTTT | TRBJ2-2 | - | TRBV27 | TRBD1
CAWSALNYGYTF | TGTGCCTGGTCTGCGTTAAACTATGGCTACACCTTC | TRBJ1-2 | - | TRBV30 | -
CASIGEFRGYTF | TGTGCCAGCATTGGGGAGTTCCGTGGCTACACCTTC | TRBJ1-2 | once | TRBV28 | -
CASSLRDGVNYGYTF | TGTGCCAGCAGCCTCCGTGATGGCGTAAACTATGGCTACACCTTC | TRBJ1-2 | - | TRBV13 | -
CAWSGQGKNSPLHF | TGTGCCTGGAGTGGACAGGGTAAAAATTCACCCCTCCACTTT | TRBJ1-6 | - | TRBV30 | TRBD1
CASSWDSYSYNEQFF | TGTGCCAGCAGTTGGGACAGTTACTCCTACAATGAGCAGTTCTTC | TRBJ2-1 | once | TRBV27 | TRBD1
CASSLDTLKNIQYF | TGTGCCAGCAGCTTGGACACCCTCAAAAACATTCAGTACTTC | TRBJ2-4 | - | TRBV5-4 | -
CAWSELYTGELFF | TGTGCCTGGAGCGAATTGTACACCGGGGAGCTGTTTTTT | TRBJ2-2 | - | TRBV30 | -